The subject of this entry is one TCR beta chain. Antigen specificity is unknown. V was shortened by 5 bases and J by 0 bases, with 19 bases between the two germline ends. This CDR3 contains 17 residues. The germline V gene has CDR1 SNHLY and CDR2 FYNNEI. No culture or expansion preceded analysis of these blood cells. Six replicates per PBMC sample, mostly from 480 ng of genomic DNA. Measured with immunoSEQ multiplex PCR; TCRdb has only the in-frame clones, and not every one. The sample carries tens of thousands of clones, more than 70% recorded once. The data are from a study of neoadjuvant anti-PD-1 for oral cavity cancer. Points from the study as a whole: Only a few patients per response group were TCR-analyzed; validation needed.

This chain uses TRBV2 with TRBJ2-5; a weak D match, TRBD2 (6 bases). The sequence was collected from a person between 40 and 80 years old with oral cavity squamous cell carcinoma. The sequences come from PBMCs, collected before nivolumab (anti-PD-1) treatment. The CDR3 sequence: CASSSSGTPDYQETQYF. CDR3 DNA sequence: TGTGCCAGCAGTTCTTCCGGGACTCCCGATTACCAAGAGACCCAGTACTTC. Full variable domain (outside the CDR3, taken from reference TRBV2 and TRBJ2-5): EPEVTQTPSHQVTQMGQEVILRCVPISNHLYFYWYRQILGQKVEFLVSFYNNEISEKSEIFDDQFSVERPDGSNFTLKIRSTKLEDSAMYFCASSSSGTPDYQETQYFGPGTRLLVL.